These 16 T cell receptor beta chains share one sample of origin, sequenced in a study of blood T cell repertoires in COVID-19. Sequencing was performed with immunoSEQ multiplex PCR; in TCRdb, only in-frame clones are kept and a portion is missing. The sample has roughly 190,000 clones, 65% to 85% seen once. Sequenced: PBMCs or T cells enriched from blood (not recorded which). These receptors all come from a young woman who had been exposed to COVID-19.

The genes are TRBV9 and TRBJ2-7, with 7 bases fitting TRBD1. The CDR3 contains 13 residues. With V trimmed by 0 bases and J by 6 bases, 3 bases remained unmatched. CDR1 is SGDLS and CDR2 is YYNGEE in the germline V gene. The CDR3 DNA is TGTGCCAGCAGCGTAGGACAGGGAGCCGAGCAGTACTTC. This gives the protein CASSVGQGAEQYF.

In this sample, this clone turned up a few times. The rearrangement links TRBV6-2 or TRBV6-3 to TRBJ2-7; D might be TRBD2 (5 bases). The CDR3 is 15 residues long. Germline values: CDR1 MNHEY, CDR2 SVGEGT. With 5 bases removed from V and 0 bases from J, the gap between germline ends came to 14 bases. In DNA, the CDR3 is TGTGCCAGCAGTAACGGACTTGTTGACTCCTACGAGCAGTACTTC. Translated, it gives CASSNGLVDSYEQYF.

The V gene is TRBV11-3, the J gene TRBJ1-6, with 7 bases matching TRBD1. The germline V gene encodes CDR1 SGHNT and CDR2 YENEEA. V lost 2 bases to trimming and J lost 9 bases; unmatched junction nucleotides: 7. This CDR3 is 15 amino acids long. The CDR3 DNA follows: TGTGCCAGCAGCTTAATCGGACAGGCAGCTTCACCCCTCCACTTT. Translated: CASSLIGQAASPLHF.

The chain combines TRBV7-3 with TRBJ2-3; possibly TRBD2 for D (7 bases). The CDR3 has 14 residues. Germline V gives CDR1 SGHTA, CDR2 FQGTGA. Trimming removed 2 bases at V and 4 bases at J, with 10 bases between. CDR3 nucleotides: TGTGCCAGCAGCTTAGGGGGGGCCTCAGATACGCAGTATTTT. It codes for CASSLGGASDTQYF.

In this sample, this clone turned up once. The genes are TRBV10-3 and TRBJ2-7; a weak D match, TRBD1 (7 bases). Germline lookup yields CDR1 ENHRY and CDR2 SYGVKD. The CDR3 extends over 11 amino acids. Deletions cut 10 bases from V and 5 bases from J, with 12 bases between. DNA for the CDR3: TGTGCCAGCCTCAGGGGGGACGAGCAGTACTTC. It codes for CASLRGDEQYF.

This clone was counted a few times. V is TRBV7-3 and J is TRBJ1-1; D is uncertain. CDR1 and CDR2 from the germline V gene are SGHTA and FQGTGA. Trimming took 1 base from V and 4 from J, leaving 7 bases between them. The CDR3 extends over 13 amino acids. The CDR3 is CASSLSEGTEAFF. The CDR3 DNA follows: TGTGCCAGCAGCTTAAGCGAGGGCACTGAAGCTTTCTTT.

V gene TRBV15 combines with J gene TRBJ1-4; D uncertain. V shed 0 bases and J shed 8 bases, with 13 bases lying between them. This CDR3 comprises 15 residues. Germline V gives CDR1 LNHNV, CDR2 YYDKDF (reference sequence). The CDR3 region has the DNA TGTGCCACCAGCAGAGATCGGGGAGGACGGGAAAAACTGTTTTTT. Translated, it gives CATSRDRGGREKLFF.

The CDR3, as DNA: TGTGCCTGGGGCGCCGGGACAGGGGATGAAAAACTGTTTTTT. Translated: CAWGAGTGDEKLFF. J is TRBJ1-4 and V is TRBV30, with 10 nucleotides matching TRBD1. CDR1 and CDR2 from the germline V gene are GTSNPN and SVGIG (reference sequence). V lost 5 bases to trimming and J lost 6 bases; unmatched junction nucleotides: 6. CDR3 length equals 14 residues.

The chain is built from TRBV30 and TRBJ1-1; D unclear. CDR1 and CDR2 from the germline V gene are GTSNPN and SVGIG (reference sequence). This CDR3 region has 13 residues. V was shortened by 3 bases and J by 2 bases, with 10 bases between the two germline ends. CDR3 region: CAWRHGFNTEAFF. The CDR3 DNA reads TGTGCCTGGAGACACGGGTTTAACACTGAAGCTTTCTTT.

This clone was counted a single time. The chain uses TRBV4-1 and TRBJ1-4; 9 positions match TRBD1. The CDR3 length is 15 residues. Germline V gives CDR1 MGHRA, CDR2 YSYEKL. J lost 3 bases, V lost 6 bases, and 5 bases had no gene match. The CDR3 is CASRYRGLPNEKLFF. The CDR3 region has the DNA TGCGCCAGCAGATACAGGGGGCTCCCTAATGAAAAACTGTTTTTT.

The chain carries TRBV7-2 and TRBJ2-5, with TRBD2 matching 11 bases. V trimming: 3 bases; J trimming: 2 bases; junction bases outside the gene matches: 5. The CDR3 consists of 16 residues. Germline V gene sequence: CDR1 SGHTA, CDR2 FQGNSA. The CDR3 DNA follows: TGTGCCAGCAGCTTTAATCTAGCGGGGGGACAAGAGACCCAGTACTTC. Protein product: CASSFNLAGGQETQYF. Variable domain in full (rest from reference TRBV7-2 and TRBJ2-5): GAGVSQSPSNKVTEKGKDVELRCDPISGHTALYWYRQSLGQGLEFLIYFQGNSAPDKSGLPSDRFSAERTGGSVSTLTIQRTQQEDSAVYLCASSFNLAGGQETQYFGPGTRLLVL.

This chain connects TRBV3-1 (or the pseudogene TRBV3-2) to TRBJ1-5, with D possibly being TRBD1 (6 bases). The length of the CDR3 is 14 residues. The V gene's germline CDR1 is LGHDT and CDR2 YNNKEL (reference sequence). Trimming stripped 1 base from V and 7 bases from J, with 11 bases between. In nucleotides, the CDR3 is TGTGCCAGCAGCCAAGCAGGGGCGCAGCAGCCCCAGCATTTT. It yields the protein CASSQAGAQQPQHF.

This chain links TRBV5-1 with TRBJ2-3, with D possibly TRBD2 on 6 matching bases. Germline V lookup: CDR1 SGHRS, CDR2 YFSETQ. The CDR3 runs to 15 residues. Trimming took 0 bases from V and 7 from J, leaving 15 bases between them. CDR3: CASSLAGVAAYTQYF. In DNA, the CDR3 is TGCGCCAGCAGCTTGGCCGGGGTAGCGGCCTATACGCAGTATTTT.

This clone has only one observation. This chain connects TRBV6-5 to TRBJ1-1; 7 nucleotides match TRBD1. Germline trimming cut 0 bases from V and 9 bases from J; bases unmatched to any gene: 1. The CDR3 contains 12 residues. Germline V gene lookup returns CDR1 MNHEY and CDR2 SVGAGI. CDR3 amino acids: CASSYSGQKAFF. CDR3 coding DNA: TGTGCCAGCAGTTACTCGGGACAGAAAGCTTTCTTT.

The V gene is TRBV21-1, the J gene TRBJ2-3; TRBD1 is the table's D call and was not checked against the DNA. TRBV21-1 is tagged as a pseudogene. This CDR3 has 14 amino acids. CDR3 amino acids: CASIPDRGTDTQYF. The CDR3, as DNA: TGTGCCAGCATTCCGGACAGGGGCACAGATACGCAGTATTTT.

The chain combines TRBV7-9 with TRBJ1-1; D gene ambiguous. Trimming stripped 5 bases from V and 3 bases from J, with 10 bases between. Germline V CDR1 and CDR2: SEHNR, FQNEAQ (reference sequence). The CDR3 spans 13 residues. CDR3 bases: TGTGCCAGCAGCCCCCGAATAGACACTGAAGCTTTCTTT. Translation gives CASSPRIDTEAFF.